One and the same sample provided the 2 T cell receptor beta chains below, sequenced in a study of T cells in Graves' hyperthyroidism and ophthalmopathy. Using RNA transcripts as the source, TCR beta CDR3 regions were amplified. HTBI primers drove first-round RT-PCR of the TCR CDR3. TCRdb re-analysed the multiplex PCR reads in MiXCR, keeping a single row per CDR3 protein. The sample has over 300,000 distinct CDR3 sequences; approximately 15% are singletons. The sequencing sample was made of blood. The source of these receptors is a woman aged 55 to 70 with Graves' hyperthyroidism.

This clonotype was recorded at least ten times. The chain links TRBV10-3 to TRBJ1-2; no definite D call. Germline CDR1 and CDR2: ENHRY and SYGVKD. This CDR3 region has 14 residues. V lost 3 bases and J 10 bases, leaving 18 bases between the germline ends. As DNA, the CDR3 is TGTGCCATCAGTGACCAAGCCAAGTCAGGATACTACACCTTC. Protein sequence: CAISDQAKSGYYTF.

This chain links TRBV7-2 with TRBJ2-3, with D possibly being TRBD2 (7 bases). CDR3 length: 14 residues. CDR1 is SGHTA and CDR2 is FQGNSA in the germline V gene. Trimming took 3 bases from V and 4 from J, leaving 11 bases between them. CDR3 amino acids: CASSLRGGPDTQYF. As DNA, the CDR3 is TGTGCCAGCAGCTTGAGGGGGGGCCCAGATACGCAGTATTTT.